This TCR beta chain came from a study of T-cell memory formation after mild COVID-19. General observations from the study: That cross-reactive memory joined was suggested by some responding clones appearing in pre-infection memory. Largely, contracting CD4+ clones fell within CM and EM, and contracting CD8+ clones within EMRA. Clones shrinking from day 15 to 85 showed even CD4/CD8 mixes; later expanders tilted CD4+.

This clonotype was counted only a few times. Its antigen is not identified. The CDR3 has 15 amino acids. V lost 7 bases and J lost 6, with 19 bases in between. MiXCR, applied by TCRdb to the 5' RACE reads, yields one record per CDR3 protein. This table has 300,000 to 400,000 distinct CDR3 sequences, 25% to 30% appearing once. The receptor's source is an adult woman who had mild COVID-19 (a few samples of this study predate the infection). Cell type and time point are not known. Sequencing used PBMCs or a T cell subset sorted from them (not recorded which). The chain links TRBV12-3 or TRBV12-4 to TRBJ2-1; TRBD2 is a possible D gene (7 bases). The CDR3 DNA is TGTGCCAGCACCCTAGGGGGGGGCCCCTCCAATGAGCAGTTCTTC. It is translated as CASTLGGGPSNEQFF.